The 9 T cell receptor beta chains reported below all come from one sample, sequenced in a study of identical twins. Using its own MiXCR run on the 5' RACE reads, TCRdb lists one record per CDR3 protein. The sample has about 730,000 distinct CDR3 sequences, over 20% seen once; the top ten hold 4.3%. The sample was also linked to a second study, of T cells expressing NK-cell markers.

The sample consisted of PBMCs. Receptor source: a woman aged 18-29 years in good health.

CDR3 amino acids: CASSAEPGRATEAFF. The CDR3 DNA sequence: TGTGCCAGCAGCGCCGAACCCGGCAGGGCAACTGAAGCTTTCTTT. The gene calls are TRBV7-2 and TRBJ1-1, with D maybe TRBD1 (5 bases). From germline, CDR1 is SGHTA and CDR2 FQGNSA. Trimming left V 5 bases short and J 5 bases short, with 18 bases between. The CDR3 runs to 15 residues.

This clonotype occurred a few times. The chain joins TRBV9 to TRBJ2-1; either TRBD1 or TRBD2 may supply D (5 bases each). V was clipped by 3 bases and J by 7 bases, with 11 bases between them. The CDR3 loop spans 13 amino acids. Germline-derived CDR1 and CDR2 are SGDLS and YYNGEE. The CDR3 is CASSDRRWNEQFF. The CDR3 nucleotides read TGTGCCAGCAGCGACAGGAGGTGGAATGAGCAGTTCTTC.

The chain combines TRBV20-1 with TRBJ2-7, with D possibly matching TRBD1 (6 bases). From germline, CDR1 is DFQATT and CDR2 SNEGSKA (reference sequence). This CDR3 is 14 amino acids long. Trimming stripped 6 bases from V and 3 bases from J, with 18 bases between. CDR3 loop: CSAPSYREGYEQYF. The CDR3 DNA follows: TGCAGTGCCCCCTCATACAGGGAAGGCTACGAGCAGTACTTC.

The chain combines TRBV6-5 with TRBJ1-1; TRBD1 might be the D (5 bases). Germline V gene data show CDR1 as MNHEY and CDR2 as SVGAGI. V was clipped by 0 bases and J by 3 bases, with 11 bases between them. This CDR3 comprises 15 residues. The CDR3 loop is CASSYSRVGDTEAFF. CDR3 bases: TGTGCCAGCAGTTACTCTAGAGTAGGGGACACTGAAGCTTTCTTT.

This chain connects TRBV15 to TRBJ2-2; TRBD1 agrees at 8 bases. The CDR3 is made up of 14 amino acids. Germline CDR1 LNHNV, CDR2 YYDKDF (reference sequence). V shed 9 bases and J 4 bases; nucleotides not matched to a gene: 7. CDR3 sequence: CATTGTGATGELFF. The CDR3 coding sequence is TGTGCCACAACCGGGACAGGAGCCACCGGGGAGCTGTTTTTT.

The sample holds a few counts of this clonotype. V gene TRBV6-1 combines with J gene TRBJ2-7, with D possibly matching TRBD2 (5 bases). Trimming stripped 7 bases from V and 0 bases from J, with 16 bases between. CDR3 length: 15 amino acids. Per germline, CDR1 MNHNS and CDR2 SASEGT. As DNA, the CDR3 is TGTGCCAGCACCCCCCGGGGAACCGACTCCTACGAGCAGTACTTC. It is translated as CASTPRGTDSYEQYF.

Ten or more counts support this clonotype. The rearrangement uses TRBV12-3 or TRBV12-4 and TRBJ2-2; the D call may be TRBD1 or TRBD2 (5 bases each). CDR3 length: 15 amino acids. Trimming shortened V by 6 bases and J by 4 bases, and 15 bases separated the two germline ends. CDR3 protein: CASRRQGVSTGELFF. The CDR3 DNA sequence: TGTGCCAGCAGGCGGCAGGGAGTCAGCACCGGGGAGCTGTTTTTT.

This rearrangement joins TRBV7-2 to TRBJ2-1; the match to TRBD2 covers 7 bases. V dropped 1 base and J dropped 13; count of bases not matched to a gene: 4. The CDR3 consists of 12 residues. Looked up from germline, CDR1 is SGHTA and CDR2 is FQGNSA. The CDR3 sequence is CASSLDRTSQFF. In nucleotides, the CDR3 is TGTGCCAGCAGCTTAGACCGGACTAGTCAGTTCTTC.

This clonotype was detected only a few times. The chain has TRBV27 and TRBJ1-5, with D possibly being TRBD1 (5 bases). Germline-derived CDR1 and CDR2 are MNHEY and SMNVEV (reference sequence). This CDR3 has 13 amino acids. Trimming left V 5 bases short and J 5 bases short, with 10 bases between. The CDR3 sequence: CASSRTGYQPQHF. The CDR3 DNA reads TGTGCCAGCAGTCGAACAGGTTATCAGCCCCAGCATTTT.